This TCR beta chain is drawn from a study of blood T cell repertoires in COVID-19. Study details: PBMCs, B-cell-depleted T cells, or T cells were the source of the cDNA or gDNA that made up the material.

Original handling: From reference gene primer amplification, estimates of nucleated cell counts were derived. Generated by immunoSEQ multiplex PCR, the TCRdb table keeps only in-frame clones and is missing some. V, J and clone size are those of that table, while D and trimming were read from the DNA. This sample has roughly 240,000 clones, with more than 75% found just once. Trimming cost V 5 bases and J 0 bases; bases outside gene matches: 5. The CDR3 extends over 16 amino acids. Germline values: CDR1 LNHNV, CDR2 YYDKDF (reference sequence). This clone was counted a single time. Seattle's cohort entered during active infection and was followed longitudinally.

This sequence originates from a woman aged 80 or older with COVID-19, enrolled during active disease. The rearrangement joins TRBV15 to TRBJ2-4; 9 positions match TRBD2. Material: peripheral blood. CDR3 protein: CATSAGGTLAKNIQYF. The CDR3 nucleotides read TGTGCCACCAGCGCGGGGGGGACACTAGCCAAAAACATTCAGTACTTC.